The clone carrying this T cell receptor (beta chain) was counted only a few times. TCRdb used MiXCR to reprocess the RT-PCR reads, holding one entry per CDR3 protein. Of about 570,000 distinct CDR3 sequences listed, around 11% are singletons. CDR1 MGHRA and CDR2 YSYEKL come from the germline V gene. This CDR3 has 15 amino acids. V lost 0 bases and J 2 bases, leaving 7 bases between the germline ends. These data come from a study of response to subunit inactivated influenza vaccine. In addition, the sample was reused for a study of T cells expressing NK-cell markers. That report notes: Making the TCR beta cDNA relied on 5'RACE template switching with UMIs.

The rearrangement links TRBV4-1 to TRBJ2-2; unclear D gene. The sequence derives from a man in his forties or fifties who received an inactivated influenza vaccine. This specimen was PBMCs from blood, taken on the day of vaccination. This chain's CDR3 is CASSQDGSNTGELFF. CDR3 in DNA: TGCGCCAGCAGCCAAGATGGCAGTAACACCGGGGAGCTGTTTTTT.